This T cell receptor (beta chain) was sequenced in a study of blood T cell repertoires in COVID-19. About the study: Sites across the United States, Italy and Spain contributed samples from acute and convalescent COVID-19. PBMCs, B-cell-depleted T cells, or T cells provided the cDNA or gDNA that made up the material.

As originally analysed: Estimation of nucleated cell counts was performed using reference gene primer amplification. Profiled with immunoSEQ multiplex PCR; TCRdb holds only in-frame clones, not every one. V and J calls and clone size are those listed in that table; D and trimming were worked out from the DNA. The sample carries about 250,000 clones, 65% to 90% recorded once. V was pared by 1 base and J by 5 bases, with 14 bases between. Germline V gene data show CDR1 as LGHDT and CDR2 as YNNKEL (reference sequence). CDR3 length: 16 residues. The Seattle patients joined while their infection was active and were tracked longitudinally afterward.

The chain combines TRBV3-1 (or the pseudogene TRBV3-2) with TRBJ2-2; a weak D match, TRBD1 (7 bases). The sequence came from a man between 50 and 59 years old with COVID-19, enrolled during active disease. The sample was peripheral blood. The CDR3 sequence is CASSQALAGGTGELFF. The CDR3 nucleotides are TGTGCCAGCAGCCAAGCATTGGCAGGGGGGACCGGGGAGCTGTTTTTT.